The clone carrying this T cell receptor beta chain was found a few times. Its antigen is as yet unknown. Per the germline V gene, CDR1 is SNHLY and CDR2 is FYNNEI. V shed 6 bases and J 4 bases; nucleotides not matched to a gene: 5. The CDR3 is 13 amino acids. These data originate in a study of cytomegalovirus exposure and HLA in healthy donors. General study findings and limits: Some public TCRs appeared in many individuals, while most sequences were rare. CMV serostatus was the only immune exposure information that was available.

PCR employed 60 Vbeta and 13 Jbeta primers. Libraries were prepared by immunoSEQ multiplex PCR; TCRdb keeps only in-frame clonotypes and omits some of them. The sample records about 120,000 clones, about 8.6% being singletons. The J gene is TRBJ1-2, the V gene TRBV2; 7 nucleotides match TRBD1. This clonotype originated in a woman aged 40 to 49 in good health and CMV-seropositive. Sequenced input: PBMCs. This CDR3 is CASRLGTVYGYTF. The CDR3 nucleotides read TGTGCCAGCAGATTAGGGACAGTCTATGGCTACACCTTC.